Following are 19 T cell receptor beta chains from one sample sequenced in a study of type 1 regulatory T cells. These TCRs are of unknown antigen specificity. Study-level points and caveats: Tr1 cells had a more restricted TCR repertoire than non-Tr1 cells.

TCRdb processed the reads anew with MiXCR; each CDR3 protein has one entry. There are approximately 77,000 distinct CDR3 sequences in the sample; around 21% occur only once, and more than 6.5% lies in the top ten. Sequenced sample: cultured type 1 regulatory T (Tr1) cells, either the whole culture or a sorted fraction (not recorded which). The receptors here all came from a human donor in good health.

This clonotype showed up many times. The J gene is TRBJ2-1, the V gene TRBV4-2; maybe TRBD1 (6 bases). The germline CDR1 and CDR2 sequences are LGHNA and YNFKEQ. The CDR3 extends over 16 amino acids. Trimming pared 0 bases from V and 4 bases from J, leaving 13 bases between. CDR3 coding DNA: TGTGCCAGCAGCCAAGAAGGGCTAGGGGGTTACAATGAGCAGTTCTTC. Protein: CASSQEGLGGYNEQFF.

V is TRBV18 and J is TRBJ1-3; D is undetermined. The CDR3 length is 14 residues. The V end was cut by 6 bases, the J end by 0 bases, with 9 bases between. From germline, CDR1 is KGHSH and CDR2 LQKENI. The CDR3 DNA sequence: TGTGCCAGCTCGCCCGAACCCTCTGGAAACACCATATATTTT. It is translated as CASSPEPSGNTIYF. The full variable domain, its missing parts supplied by reference TRBV18 and TRBJ1-3, is NAGVMQNPRHLVRRRGQEARLRCSPMKGHSHVYWYRQLPEEGLKFMVYLQKENIIDESGMPKERFSAEFPKEGPSILRIQQVVRGDSAAYFCASSPEPSGNTIYFGEGSWLTVV.

This clonotype was detected ten times or more. V gene TRBV12-3 or TRBV12-4 combines with J gene TRBJ2-2; D is perhaps TRBD2 (5 bases). V lost 7 bases to trimming and J lost 6 bases, with 9 bases between them. The CDR3 contains 12 residues. The CDR3 nucleotides are TGTGCCAGCACAGCGGCCCCCGGGGAGCTGTTTTTT. The encoded protein is CASTAAPGELFF.

The rearrangement uses TRBV5-1 and TRBJ2-5; TRBD1 matches at 7 bases. The germline CDR1 and CDR2 sequences are SGHRS and YFSETQ. The CDR3 runs to 12 residues. V shed 7 bases and J 5 bases; nucleotides not matched to a gene: 5. The CDR3 protein is CASAETGETQYF. The CDR3 region has the DNA TGCGCCAGCGCAGAGACAGGGGAGACCCAGTACTTC. Based on the CDR3 plus reference TRBV5-1 and TRBJ2-5, the full variable domain is KAGVTQTPRYLIKTRGQQVTLSCSPISGHRSVSWYQQTPGQGLQFLFEYFSETQRNKGNFPGRFSGRQFSNSRSEMNVSTLELGDSALYLCASAETGETQYFGPGTRLLVL.

In this sample, this clonotype turned up a few times. The rearrangement links TRBV7-2 to TRBJ2-1; 10 bases map to TRBD2. CDR3 length: 17 residues. CDR1 and CDR2 from the germline V gene are SGHTA and FQGNSA. V lost 5 bases and J lost 7; bases outside the gene matches: 14. In nucleotides, the CDR3 is TGTGCCAGCAGCCCCCCGCAGGCTAGCGGGAGACGGAATGAGCAGTTCTTC. It translates to CASSPPQASGRRNEQFF.

This chain connects TRBV5-1 to TRBJ2-5, with 9 positions matching TRBD1. The CDR3 is 14 amino acids. J was trimmed by 4 bases and V by 3 bases; bases with no gene match: 4. Germline loops: CDR1 SGHRS, CDR2 YFSETQ. As DNA, the CDR3 is TGCGCCAGCAGCTCACAGGGGGCTCGAGAGACCCAGTACTTC. Its protein is CASSSQGARETQYF. Full variable domain (outside the CDR3, taken from reference TRBV5-1 and TRBJ2-5): KAGVTQTPRYLIKTRGQQVTLSCSPISGHRSVSWYQQTPGQGLQFLFEYFSETQRNKGNFPGRFSGRQFSNSRSEMNVSTLELGDSALYLCASSSQGARETQYFGPGTRLLVL.

This clonotype has a handful of counts. This sequence joins TRBV29-1 and TRBJ2-3, with D perhaps matching TRBD2 (6 bases). The CDR3 sequence is 14 residues long. The germline V gene encodes CDR1 SQVTM and CDR2 ANQGSEA. The V and J ends lost 7 bases and 2 bases respectively, with 16 bases between them. The CDR3: CSGAHRGFTDTQYF. The CDR3 DNA reads TGCAGCGGGGCCCACCGGGGGTTCACAGATACGCAGTATTTT.

This clonotype has only a few counts. The CDR3 nucleotides are TGTGCCAGCAGATTAGGGGCGGGGCCTGGGGGCAATCAGCCCCAGCATTTT. This codes for CASRLGAGPGGNQPQHF. The V and J genes are TRBV6-5 and TRBJ1-5; TRBD1 might be the D (5 bases). Germline values: CDR1 MNHEY, CDR2 SVGAGI. Trimming left V 6 bases short and J 2 bases short, with 20 bases between. The length of the CDR3 is 17 residues.

The chain recombines TRBV7-9 with TRBJ1-1, with 9 bases that match TRBD1. The CDR3 consists of 16 residues. V lost 5 bases and J lost 0; bases outside the gene matches: 7. Germline V lookup: CDR1 SEHNR, CDR2 FQNEAQ (reference sequence). CDR3 sequence: CASSEPGQGMNTEAFF. CDR3 in DNA: TGTGCCAGCAGCGAACCGGGACAGGGTATGAACACTGAAGCTTTCTTT.

This clonotype was seen more than once but under ten times. The chain links TRBV12-3 or TRBV12-4 to TRBJ2-1; possibly TRBD2 for D (6 bases). The CDR3 has 12 amino acids. V lost 6 bases and J 6 bases, leaving 9 bases between the germline ends. For the CDR3, the DNA is TGTGCCAGCAGCCGGGACTCCAATGAGCAGTTCTTC. Its protein is CASSRDSNEQFF.

The chain combines TRBV5-1 with TRBJ2-4; tentative D call: TRBD1 (7 bases). Trimming took 3 bases from V and 10 from J, leaving 17 bases between them. Germline V gives CDR1 SGHRS, CDR2 YFSETQ. This CDR3 has 14 residues. The DNA of the CDR3 is TGCGCCAGCAGCTACGACAGGGAGGCGGGAATTCAGTACTTC. Encoded protein: CASSYDREAGIQYF.

The chain couples TRBV12-3 or TRBV12-4 to TRBJ2-7; 11 nucleotides match TRBD2. The CDR3 extends over 15 amino acids. V lost 3 bases to trimming and J lost 3 bases; unmatched junction nucleotides: 4. The CDR3 reads CASSFPGTSGYEQYF. DNA of the CDR3: TGTGCCAGCAGTTTTCCCGGGACTAGCGGCTACGAGCAGTACTTC.

At least ten counts were recorded for this clonotype. The genes are TRBV29-1 and TRBJ2-7, with D possibly matching TRBD2 (5 bases). Germline V lookup: CDR1 SQVTM, CDR2 ANQGSEA. The CDR3 extends over 13 amino acids. V shed 4 bases and J shed 2 bases, with 12 bases lying between them. CDR3 bases: TGCAGCGTTGGTTCCGCGGGCACCTACGAGCAGTACTTC. As protein: CSVGSAGTYEQYF.

The rearrangement uses TRBV7-2 and TRBJ1-1; D not resolved. V was trimmed by 2 bases and J by 0 bases, leaving 7 bases between them. The germline V gene has CDR1 SGHTA and CDR2 FQGNSA. CDR3 length: 14 residues. The CDR3, as DNA: TGTGCCAGCAGCTTACTCGCGATGAACACTGAAGCTTTCTTT. Protein product: CASSLLAMNTEAFF.

The CDR3 DNA sequence: TGTGCCAGCAGCTTGCAGCAAGAGACCCAGTACTTC. This encodes CASSLQQETQYF. The V call is TRBV7-6, the J call TRBJ2-5, with D uncertain. This CDR3 has 12 residues. From germline, CDR1 is SGHVS and CDR2 FNYEAQ. V lost 3 bases, J lost 2 bases, and 4 bases lay in between.

The rearrangement uses TRBV13 and TRBJ2-5; TRBD2 aligns across 12 bases. Germline loops: CDR1 PRHDT, CDR2 FYEKMQ (reference sequence). The CDR3 contains 18 residues. The junction had 13 bases not matched to a gene; V was cut back by 4 bases and J by 4 bases. In DNA form, the CDR3 reads TGTGCCAGCAGCTACAGACTAGCGGGAGTCCGGCTTCGAGAGACCCAGTACTTC. Its protein is CASSYRLAGVRLRETQYF.

This chain links TRBV7-9 with TRBJ1-1, with D uncertain. Germline loops: CDR1 SEHNR, CDR2 FQNEAQ (reference sequence). The V gene lost 3 bases and the J gene lost 4 bases, with 9 bases spanning the gap. The CDR3 covers 13 residues. The CDR3, as DNA: TGTGCCAGCAGCTTTTCCGGCAGCACTGAAGCTTTCTTT. It is translated as CASSFSGSTEAFF.

Concerning this clonotype: This may stem from a read error, because a much larger clone lies one nucleotide away. The rearrangement uses TRBV5-1 and TRBJ2-3; TRBD2 agrees at 8 bases. After removal of 0 bases from V and 0 bases from J, the junction contained 3 bases not matched to a gene. The CDR3 consists of 16 residues. CDR1 is SGHRS, CDR2 YFSETQ, per germline. Here the CDR3 reads CASSLGPSGSTDTQYF. CDR3 DNA: TGCGCCAGCAGCTTGGGGCCTAGCGGGAGCACAGATACGCAGTATTTT.

This clonotype has only a few counts. The genes are TRBV20-1 and TRBJ1-4; D unclear. V was clipped by 6 bases and J by 3 bases, with 11 bases between them. The CDR3 runs to 13 residues. Germline V CDR1 and CDR2: DFQATT, SNEGSKA (reference sequence). CDR3 sequence (DNA): TGCAGTGCCCGGTCCGGGTCTAATGAAAAACTGTTTTTT. This encodes CSARSGSNEKLFF.